This T cell receptor beta chain emerged from a study of T cell changes during pregnancy in multiple sclerosis. Here immunoSEQ multiplex PCR was the method, and the copy in TCRdb shows in-frame clones only, minus some. The sample consists of roughly 69,000 clones, about 91% of them appearing once. The length of the CDR3 is 13 residues. Per the germline V gene, CDR1 is LGHNA and CDR2 is YSLEER. V trimming: 0 bases; J trimming: 7 bases; junction bases outside the gene matches: 0. The sequence derives from a female donor in good health, enrolled as a control in a pregnancy study. The source was CD4+ T cells from peripheral blood mononuclear cells, collected in the third trimester of pregnancy. J is TRBJ1-2 and V is TRBV4-3, with TRBD1 matching 9 bases. Written as DNA, the CDR3 is TGCGCCAGCAGCCAAGAGGACAGGGGTGGCTACACCTTC. This translates into CASSQEDRGGYTF.